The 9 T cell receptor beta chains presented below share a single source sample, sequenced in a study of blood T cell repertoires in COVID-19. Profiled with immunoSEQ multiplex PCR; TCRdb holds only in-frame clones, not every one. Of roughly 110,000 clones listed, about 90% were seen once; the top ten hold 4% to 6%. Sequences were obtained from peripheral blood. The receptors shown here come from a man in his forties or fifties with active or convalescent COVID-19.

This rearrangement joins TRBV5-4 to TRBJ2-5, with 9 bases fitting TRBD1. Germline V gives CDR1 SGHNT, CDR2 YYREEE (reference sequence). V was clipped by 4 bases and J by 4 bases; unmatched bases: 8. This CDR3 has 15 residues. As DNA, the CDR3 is TGTGCCAGCAGCAGCCAGGGACAGGGTCCAGAGACCCAGTACTTC. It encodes CASSSQGQGPETQYF.

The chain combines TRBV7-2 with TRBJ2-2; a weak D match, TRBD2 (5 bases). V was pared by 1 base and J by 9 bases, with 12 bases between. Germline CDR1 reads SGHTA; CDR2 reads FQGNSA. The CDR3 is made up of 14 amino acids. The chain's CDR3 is CASSLGEWQRELFF. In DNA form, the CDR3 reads TGTGCCAGCAGCTTAGGGGAGTGGCAGCGGGAGCTGTTTTTT.

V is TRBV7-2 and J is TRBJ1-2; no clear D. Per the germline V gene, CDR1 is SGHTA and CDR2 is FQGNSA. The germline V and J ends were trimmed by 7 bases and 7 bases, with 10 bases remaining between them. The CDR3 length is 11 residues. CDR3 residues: CASTFLSGYTF. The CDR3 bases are TGTGCCAGCACCTTTCTCAGTGGCTACACCTTC.

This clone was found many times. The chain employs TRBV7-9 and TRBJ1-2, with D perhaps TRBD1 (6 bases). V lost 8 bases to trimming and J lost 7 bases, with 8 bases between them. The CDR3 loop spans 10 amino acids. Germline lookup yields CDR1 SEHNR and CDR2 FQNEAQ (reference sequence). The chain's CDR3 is CASGGAGYTF. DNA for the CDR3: TGTGCCAGCGGGGGGGCTGGCTACACCTTC.

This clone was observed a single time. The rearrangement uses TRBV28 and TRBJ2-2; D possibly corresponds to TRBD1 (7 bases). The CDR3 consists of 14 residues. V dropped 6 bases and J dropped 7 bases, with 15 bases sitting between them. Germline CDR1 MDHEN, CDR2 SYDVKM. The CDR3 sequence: CASREGALVGELFF. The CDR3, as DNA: TGTGCCAGCAGGGAGGGGGCGCTGGTCGGGGAGCTGTTTTTT.

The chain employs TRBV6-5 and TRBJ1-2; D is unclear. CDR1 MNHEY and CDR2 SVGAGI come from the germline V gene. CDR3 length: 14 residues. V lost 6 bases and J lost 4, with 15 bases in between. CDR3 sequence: CASRDFRSPYGYTF. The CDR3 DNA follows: TGTGCCAGCAGGGATTTCCGGAGCCCCTATGGCTACACCTTC.

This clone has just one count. The CDR3 sequence is CASRLGQGNTEAFF. Here the CDR3 DNA reads TGTGCCAGCAGACTTGGACAGGGGAACACTGAAGCTTTCTTT. The rearrangement links TRBV11-2 to TRBJ1-1, with 8 bases matching TRBD1. The ends lost 6 bases at V and 1 base at J; junction bases unmatched: 4. The CDR3 contains 14 residues. Per the germline V gene, CDR1 is SGHAT and CDR2 is FQNNGV.

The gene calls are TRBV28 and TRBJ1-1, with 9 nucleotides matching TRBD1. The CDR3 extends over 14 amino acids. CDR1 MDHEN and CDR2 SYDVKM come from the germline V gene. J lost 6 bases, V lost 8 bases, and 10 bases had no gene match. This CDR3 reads CASVSGQGWSEAFF. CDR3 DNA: TGTGCCAGCGTCTCTGGACAGGGGTGGTCTGAAGCTTTCTTT.

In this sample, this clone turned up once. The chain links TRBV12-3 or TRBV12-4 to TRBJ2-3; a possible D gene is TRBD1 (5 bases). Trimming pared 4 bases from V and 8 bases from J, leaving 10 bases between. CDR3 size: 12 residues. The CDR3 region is CASSSDRITQYF. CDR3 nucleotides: TGTGCCAGCAGTTCCGACAGAATTACGCAGTATTTT.